This T cell receptor (beta chain) was recovered during a study of cytomegalovirus exposure and HLA in healthy donors. Study results and limitations: TCR beta V- and J-gene trimming, according to a later analysis, was linked to a missense DCLRE1C variant.

This CDR3 has 12 residues. Germline CDR1 and CDR2: MDHEN and SYDVKM. V dropped 6 bases and J dropped 8 bases, with 13 bases sitting between them. On this clone: Its antigen is undetermined.

Primers for the PCR totalled 60 Vbeta and 13 Jbeta. Data came from immunoSEQ multiplex PCR; TCRdb stores just in-frame clones and leaves some out. The top ten clones hold approximately 2.7% of a sample with roughly 120,000 clones, about 79% of them seen once. The source is a woman aged 18-29 years in good health and CMV-seronegative. The sequencing sample was made of PBMCs. This chain connects TRBV28 to TRBJ1-2; a possible D gene is TRBD1 (6 bases). The CDR3 here is CASRKGGMGYTF. CDR3 sequence (DNA): TGTGCCAGCAGGAAAGGGGGTATGGGCTACACCTTC.